This TCR beta chain was sequenced for a study of T cells in Graves' hyperthyroidism and ophthalmopathy. This clonotype was detected many times. The V segment lost 0 bases and the J segment 0 bases; nucleotides outside the gene matches: 9. Germline V gene sequence: CDR1 SGHRS, CDR2 YFSETQ. The CDR3 sequence is 19 residues long. TCR beta CDR3 regions were amplified from RNA transcripts. The HTBI primer set served for first-round RT-PCR of the TCR CDR3. A single record per CDR3 protein comes from TCRdb applying MiXCR to the multiplex PCR reads. The top ten clones hold around a third of a sample with hundreds of thousands of distinct CDR3 sequences, around 14% of them seen once.

This TCR derives from a woman in her twenties or thirties with Graves' hyperthyroidism. The chain links TRBV5-1 to TRBJ2-6, with 7 bases matching TRBD2. The sequenced sample consisted of blood. CDR3 nucleotides: TGCGCCAGCAGCTTGGGAGCGGGACTAAGCATCTCTGGGGCCAACGTCCTGACTTTC. Translated: CASSLGAGLSISGANVLTF.